The 2 T cell receptor beta chains below were found in one sample sequenced in a study of follicular helper T cells after annual influenza vaccination. Sequencing used immunoSEQ multiplex PCR; TCRdb keeps in-frame clones, though not all of them. The table has 11,000 to 15,000 clones, around 75% seen once; the top ten hold roughly 0.44%. The sample's time point: 2015-2016 season, pre-vaccination. The material sequenced was CXCR5- memory CD4+ T cells sorted from blood, taken on the day of influenza vaccination. These receptors came from an adult who received the influenza vaccine.

The chain has TRBV18 and TRBJ2-3; either TRBD1 or TRBD2 may supply D (5 bases each). The V and J ends lost 5 bases and 4 bases respectively, with 13 bases between them. This CDR3 spans 14 amino acids. Germline lookup yields CDR1 KGHSH and CDR2 LQKENI. CDR3 bases: TGTGCCAGCTCAGGATTGAGGGGCGCAGATACGCAGTATTTT. Protein: CASSGLRGADTQYF. The whole variable domain, remainder taken from reference TRBV18 and TRBJ2-3, is NAGVMQNPRHLVRRRGQEARLRCSPMKGHSHVYWYRQLPEEGLKFMVYLQKENIIDESGMPKERFSAEFPKEGPSILRIQQVVRGDSAAYFCASSGLRGADTQYFGPGTRLTVL.

The CDR3 DNA sequence: TGTGCCAGCAGTAAGCAGGACAACGGCTACACCTTC. Translation gives CASSKQDNGYTF. The J gene is TRBJ1-2, the V gene TRBV28, with D possibly matching TRBD1 (5 bases). This CDR3 has 12 residues. V dropped 5 bases and J dropped 8 bases, with 12 bases sitting between them. Germline V gene sequence: CDR1 MDHEN, CDR2 SYDVKM.